Listed here are 32 T cell receptor beta chains from one sample, sequenced in a study of T-cell memory formation after mild COVID-19. TCRdb called the 5' RACE reads again in MiXCR, with one record for every CDR3 protein. This sample has roughly 350,000 distinct CDR3 sequences, with 12% to 15% found just once. The sample taken for sequencing was PBMCs or a T cell subset sorted from them (not recorded which). Receptors were obtained from a young man who had mild COVID-19 (a few samples of this study predate the infection). Cell type and time point are not known.

The genes are TRBV14 and TRBJ2-3; D remains ambiguous. V was trimmed by 4 bases and J by 1 base, leaving 12 bases between them. CDR3 length: 15 amino acids. Germline assignment: CDR1 SGHDN and CDR2 FVKESK. The CDR3 nucleotides read TGTGCCAGCAGCCCCGCGATCCCCCGCACAGATACGCAGTATTTT. Translated, it gives CASSPAIPRTDTQYF.

The rearrangement joins TRBV27 to TRBJ1-5; D gene unclear. V was cut by 4 bases and J by 4 bases, with 14 bases left in between. This CDR3 contains 15 residues. Per germline, CDR1 MNHEY and CDR2 SMNVEV (reference sequence). CDR3 protein: CASSSGQQKNQPQHF. CDR3 bases: TGTGCCAGCAGTTCGGGTCAGCAAAAAAATCAGCCCCAGCATTTT.

This clonotype was counted between two and nine times. This chain uses TRBV5-1 with TRBJ2-2; D may be TRBD1 (5 bases). V was trimmed by 1 base and J by 2 bases, leaving 9 bases between them. The CDR3 covers 15 residues. Germline lookup yields CDR1 SGHRS and CDR2 YFSETQ. This CDR3 reads CASSLRDSNTGELFF. The CDR3 DNA follows: TGCGCCAGCAGCTTGAGAGACAGTAACACCGGGGAGCTGTTTTTT.

This clonotype turned up a few times. The chain has TRBV5-6 and TRBJ2-3; D is possibly TRBD1 or TRBD2 (5 bases each). Trimming stripped 5 bases from V and 2 bases from J, with 15 bases between. The CDR3 runs 15 residues. Germline V gene sequence: CDR1 SGHDT, CDR2 YYEEEE. The CDR3 here is CASRRGTDNTDTQYF. CDR3 DNA sequence: TGTGCCAGCAGGAGAGGGACGGATAACACAGATACGCAGTATTTT.

The chain couples TRBV5-1 to TRBJ1-1; the D is unclear. V was cut by 4 bases and J by 1 base, with 8 bases left in between. Per the germline V gene, CDR1 is SGHRS and CDR2 is YFSETQ. The CDR3 extends over 13 amino acids. The CDR3 coding sequence is TGCGCCAGCAGCCCACAGTGGAACACTGAAGCTTTCTTT. This translates into CASSPQWNTEAFF.

The rearrangement joins TRBV7-2 to TRBJ2-2; 7 nucleotides match TRBD1. The germline CDR1 and CDR2 sequences are SGHTA and FQGNSA. The V and J ends lost 5 bases and 5 bases, in that order; junction bases with no gene match: 14. The CDR3 runs 17 residues. The CDR3 nucleotides read TGTGCCAGCAGCCCGCAGGGTGGCAGGGGGAGAACCGGGGAGCTGTTTTTT. It yields the protein CASSPQGGRGRTGELFF.

This clonotype was found a few times. The gene calls are TRBV4-3 and TRBJ2-3; D remains ambiguous. Germline V gene lookup returns CDR1 LGHNA and CDR2 YSLEER. The germline V and J ends were trimmed by 4 bases and 0 bases, with 14 bases remaining between them. The length of the CDR3 is 16 residues. DNA for the CDR3: TGCGCCAGCAGCCTTCTGAACGGGCCCAGCACAGATACGCAGTATTTT. Amino acid sequence: CASSLLNGPSTDTQYF.

This rearrangement joins TRBV5-4 to TRBJ2-3, with D possibly matching TRBD2 (6 bases). V shed 9 bases and J shed 6 bases, with 23 bases lying between them. This CDR3 has 15 residues. The germline V gene encodes CDR1 SGHNT and CDR2 YYREEE (reference sequence). CDR3 nucleotides: TGTGCCACCCGTCCCGGGGGAGGTTTTGTGGATACGCAGTATTTT. Translated: CATRPGGGFVDTQYF.

J is TRBJ1-2 and V is TRBV5-1, with D possibly being TRBD1 (6 bases). This CDR3 is 15 amino acids long. V was trimmed by 0 bases and J by 2 bases, leaving 11 bases between them. Germline lookup yields CDR1 SGHRS and CDR2 YFSETQ. The CDR3 nucleotides are TGCGCCAGCAGCTTGGGGGACACCCCGAACTATGGCTACACCTTC. It is translated as CASSLGDTPNYGYTF.

Only a few counts were recorded for this clonotype. The chain links TRBV20-1 to TRBJ2-7, with D maybe TRBD2 (5 bases). Trimming shortened V by 2 bases and J by 0 bases, and 11 bases separated the two germline ends. Germline V gene lookup returns CDR1 DFQATT and CDR2 SNEGSKA (reference sequence). The CDR3 consists of 14 residues. The CDR3 DNA is TGCAGTGCTAGAAACGGGGAAAGCTCCTACGAGCAGTACGTC. Protein: CSARNGESSYEQYV.

The sample holds a few counts of this clonotype. The chain combines TRBV5-4 with TRBJ1-5; D is unclear. Deletions cut 0 bases from V and 10 bases from J, with 8 bases between. The CDR3 is 12 residues long. Germline CDR1 reads SGHNT; CDR2 reads YYREEE (reference sequence). The CDR3, as DNA: TGTGCCAGCAGCTTGGGGGAGGGACCCCAGCATTTT. It specifies CASSLGEGPQHF.

This clonotype has ten or more counts. The chain recombines TRBV10-3 with TRBJ2-1; 12 nucleotides line up with TRBD1. CDR1 ENHRY and CDR2 SYGVKD come from the germline V gene. The CDR3 loop spans 14 amino acids. Trimming took 4 bases from V and 5 from J; bases not matched to a gene: 0. CDR3 sequence reads: CAISGDRGHNEQFF. DNA of the CDR3: TGTGCCATCAGTGGGGACAGGGGGCACAATGAGCAGTTCTTC.

The chain links TRBV15 to TRBJ2-5; the D call may be TRBD1 or TRBD2 (5 bases each). The V gene's germline CDR1 is LNHNV and CDR2 YYDKDF (reference sequence). V lost 0 bases and J 5 bases, leaving 10 bases between the germline ends. CDR3 length: 14 residues. CDR3 in amino acids: CATSRDRDGETQYF. CDR3 nucleotide sequence: TGTGCCACCAGCAGAGATCGGGACGGGGAGACCCAGTACTTC.

The J gene is TRBJ2-6, the V gene TRBV9; D uncertain. Germline V gene lookup returns CDR1 SGDLS and CDR2 YYNGEE. V lost 0 bases and J lost 2, with 6 bases in between. The CDR3 is 15 residues long. The CDR3 protein is CASSVGLPGANVLTF. CDR3 nucleotides: TGTGCCAGCAGCGTAGGATTGCCTGGGGCCAACGTCCTGACTTTC.

The V and J genes are TRBV7-6 and TRBJ2-1, with 10 bases that match TRBD1. The CDR3 extends over 17 amino acids. V lost 5 bases to trimming and J lost 4 bases; unmatched junction nucleotides: 11. Germline V lookup: CDR1 SGHVS, CDR2 FNYEAQ. For the CDR3, the DNA is TGTGCCAGCAGCCGTTATCTGCCGGGACAGGGGTACAATGAGCAGTTCTTC. Its protein product is CASSRYLPGQGYNEQFF.

The V gene is TRBV19, the J gene TRBJ1-2; TRBD1 aligns across 8 bases. V lost 4 bases and J lost 4; bases outside the gene matches: 8. The CDR3 length is 15 residues. Germline values: CDR1 LNHDA, CDR2 SQIVND (reference sequence). The CDR3 loop reads CASSRGQGLSYGYTF. DNA of the CDR3: TGTGCCAGTAGTAGAGGACAGGGACTCTCCTATGGCTACACCTTC.

This chain uses TRBV12-5 with TRBJ1-1, with no clear D. This CDR3 comprises 12 residues. V shed 1 base and J shed 4 bases, with 4 bases lying between them. Per germline, CDR1 LGHNT and CDR2 FRNRAP. CDR3 nucleotide sequence: TGTGCTAGTGGTTTGGGCCTCACTGAAGCTTTCTTT. The encoded protein is CASGLGLTEAFF.

The chain carries TRBV9 and TRBJ1-3; D uncertain. Trimming shortened V by 0 bases and J by 4 bases, and 5 bases separated the two germline ends. This CDR3 contains 13 residues. Germline loops: CDR1 SGDLS, CDR2 YYNGEE. The CDR3 region is CASSVVGGNTIYF. DNA of the CDR3: TGTGCCAGCAGCGTAGTTGGCGGAAACACCATATATTTT. The whole variable domain, remainder taken from reference TRBV9 and TRBJ1-3, is DSGVTQTPKHLITATGQRVTLRCSPRSGDLSVYWYQQSLDQGLQFLIQYYNGEERAKGNILERFSAQQFPDLHSELNLSSLELGDSALYFCASSVVGGNTIYFGEGSWLTVV.

The rearrangement uses TRBV9 and TRBJ1-3; TRBD1 aligns across 8 bases. Per the germline V gene, CDR1 is SGDLS and CDR2 is YYNGEE. The CDR3 has 15 residues. Trimming removed 4 bases from V and 7 bases from J; junction bases left unmatched: 10. The chain's CDR3 is CASSRSGGAANTIYF. DNA for the CDR3: TGTGCCAGCAGCCGCTCAGGGGGCGCAGCCAACACCATATATTTT. The whole variable domain, remainder taken from reference TRBV9 and TRBJ1-3, is DSGVTQTPKHLITATGQRVTLRCSPRSGDLSVYWYQQSLDQGLQFLIQYYNGEERAKGNILERFSAQQFPDLHSELNLSSLELGDSALYFCASSRSGGAANTIYFGEGSWLTVV.

This clonotype has ten or more counts. V gene TRBV27 combines with J gene TRBJ2-5; 8 bases agree with TRBD1. The V gene's germline CDR1 is MNHEY and CDR2 SMNVEV (reference sequence). The CDR3 extends over 14 amino acids. V lost 5 bases and J lost 5; bases outside the gene matches: 7. The CDR3 region has the DNA TGTGCCAGCAGTATCCACAGGGGGTGGGAGACCCAGTACTTC. Protein: CASSIHRGWETQYF.

The table lists this clonotype with a few counts. V gene TRBV28 combines with J gene TRBJ1-4; D is unresolved. The CDR3 is 17 amino acids. V was pared by 10 bases and J by 0 bases, with 21 bases between. From germline, CDR1 is MDHEN and CDR2 SYDVKM. CDR3 bases: TGTGCCACCTCCAGTTTGGCAACCCTCTCAACTAATGAAAAACTGTTTTTT. It specifies CATSSLATLSTNEKLFF.

The rearrangement uses TRBV9 and TRBJ1-3; D is ambiguous. Germline assignment: CDR1 SGDLS and CDR2 YYNGEE. Between the trimmed V and J ends, which lost 0 bases and 2 bases, there was a span of 12 bases. This CDR3 has 16 amino acids. The CDR3 sequence: CASSVEGGSAGNTIYF. For the CDR3, the DNA is TGTGCCAGCAGCGTAGAAGGCGGATCCGCTGGAAACACCATATATTTT. Full variable domain (remainder filled in from reference TRBV9 and TRBJ1-3): DSGVTQTPKHLITATGQRVTLRCSPRSGDLSVYWYQQSLDQGLQFLIQYYNGEERAKGNILERFSAQQFPDLHSELNLSSLELGDSALYFCASSVEGGSAGNTIYFGEGSWLTVV.

This clonotype turned up a few times. The CDR3 DNA follows: TGCGCCAGCACCCACCGCGCGGGGACCCAGTACTTC. Encoded protein: CASTHRAGTQYF. The V and J genes are TRBV4-1 and TRBJ2-5; tentative D call: TRBD2 (5 bases). Germline CDR1 reads MGHRA; CDR2 reads YSYEKL. V was cut by 7 bases and J by 7 bases, with 13 bases left in between. The CDR3 is 12 residues long.

The sample holds a few counts of this clonotype. The rearrangement links TRBV20-1 to TRBJ2-1; 12 bases are shared with TRBD2. The length of the CDR3 is 15 residues. V shed 6 bases, J shed 5 bases, and the junction held 8 bases outside the gene matches. Germline V lookup: CDR1 DFQATT, CDR2 SNEGSKA (reference sequence). The CDR3 nucleotides read TGCAGTGCCAGAAACCGACTAGCGGGGGACAATGAGCAGTTCTTC. Translating gives CSARNRLAGDNEQFF.

There are a few counts of this clonotype. This chain connects TRBV7-9 to TRBJ2-5; TRBD1 matches 9 bases. CDR1 is SEHNR, CDR2 FQNEAQ, per germline (reference sequence). The CDR3 extends over 16 amino acids. Germline trimming cut 5 bases from V and 3 bases from J; bases unmatched to any gene: 10. The CDR3 here is CASSQTDRDREETQYF. The CDR3, as DNA: TGTGCCAGCAGCCAAACCGACCGGGACAGGGAAGAGACCCAGTACTTC.

This clonotype was seen more than once but under ten times. The gene calls are TRBV6-6 and TRBJ2-3; D gene ambiguous. CDR3 length equals 14 residues. Germline assignment: CDR1 MNHNY and CDR2 SVGAGI (reference sequence). Trimming left V 5 bases short and J 6 bases short, with 15 bases between. The CDR3: CASSRRLLGDTQYF. The CDR3 nucleotides are TGTGCCAGCAGTCGCCGCTTACTCGGGGATACGCAGTATTTT.

Ten or more counts support this clonotype. V is TRBV5-1 and J is TRBJ2-1; D ambiguous. CDR1 and CDR2 from the germline V gene are SGHRS and YFSETQ. The germline V and J ends were trimmed by 7 bases and 0 bases, with 11 bases remaining between them. This CDR3 is built from 14 residues. The CDR3 spells CASAYPSSYNEQFF. Written as DNA, the CDR3 is TGCGCCAGCGCATACCCAAGCTCCTACAATGAGCAGTTCTTC.

This clonotype appeared many times. This sequence joins TRBV5-1 and TRBJ2-7; the match to TRBD1 covers 10 bases. This CDR3 is 13 amino acids long. Germline loops: CDR1 SGHRS, CDR2 YFSETQ. J was trimmed by 4 bases and V by 7 bases; bases with no gene match: 5. In DNA, the CDR3 is TGCGCCAGCCGTCGGGACAGGGGTTACGAGCAGTACTTC. Amino acid sequence: CASRRDRGYEQYF.

This clonotype was found a few times. This rearrangement joins TRBV5-1 to TRBJ2-7, with D maybe TRBD1 (6 bases). The germline V gene has CDR1 SGHRS and CDR2 YFSETQ. The length of the CDR3 is 11 residues. The ends were cut back, 10 bases at V and 3 bases at J, with 11 bases in the middle. The CDR3 nucleotides are TGCGCCTCCAGGGACAACTACGAGCAGTACTTC. Protein: CASRDNYEQYF.

There are a few counts of this clonotype. The rearrangement links TRBV7-6 to TRBJ2-5; no clear D. The CDR3 is made up of 12 amino acids. With 6 bases removed from V and 7 bases from J, the gap between germline ends came to 12 bases. Germline V CDR1 and CDR2: SGHVS, FNYEAQ. DNA of the CDR3: TGTGCCAGCAGACTGTTATCAGGGACCCAGTACTTC. Its translation is CASRLLSGTQYF.

DNA for the CDR3: TGTGCCAGCTCACCACGGATGAACACTGAAGCTTTCTTT. It is translated as CASSPRMNTEAFF. V and J are TRBV18 and TRBJ1-1; no clear D gene. CDR1 and CDR2 (germline): KGHSH, LQKENI. The CDR3 length is 13 residues. Trimming removed 1 base at V and 0 bases at J, with 3 bases between.

This clonotype has a count of ten or more. The chain is built from TRBV5-4 and TRBJ1-2; TRBD1 is a possible D gene (5 bases). The V gene lost 0 bases and the J gene lost 2 bases, with 5 bases spanning the gap. Germline V CDR1 and CDR2: SGHNT, YYREEE (reference sequence). The CDR3 length is 13 residues. The CDR3 here is CASSLEGNYGYTF. The CDR3, as DNA: TGTGCCAGCAGCTTGGAGGGGAACTATGGCTACACCTTC.